The 5 T cell receptor beta chains below all came from one sample that was sequenced in a study of blood T cell repertoires in COVID-19. The assay was immunoSEQ multiplex PCR, and TCRdb's table has in-frame clones only and misses some. Among roughly 180,000 clones, 75% to 85% were seen once, and the ten largest hold more than 9.5%. Specimen: peripheral blood. All receptors derive from a woman in her forties with COVID-19, enrolled during active disease.

In its sample, this clone was seen many times. The V and J genes are TRBV28 and TRBJ2-7; 8 bases align to TRBD2. This CDR3 has 16 residues. V lost 4 bases to trimming and J lost 3 bases; unmatched junction nucleotides: 11. Germline-derived CDR1 and CDR2 are MDHEN and SYDVKM. The CDR3 is CASSSPLAGVDYEQYF. The CDR3 coding sequence is TGTGCCAGCAGTTCCCCCCTAGCGGGCGTGGACTACGAGCAGTACTTC.

The V and J genes are TRBV15 and TRBJ2-1, with 9 bases fitting TRBD2. Unmatched junction bases numbered 4, after V lost 1 base and J lost 0 bases. CDR1 and CDR2 from the germline V gene are LNHNV and YYDKDF (reference sequence). CDR3 size: 17 residues. The CDR3 protein is CATSRGSGGNSYNEQFF. The CDR3 DNA follows: TGTGCCACCAGCAGAGGTAGCGGGGGTAACTCCTACAATGAGCAGTTCTTC.

The chain combines TRBV10-2 with TRBJ2-3; 16 nucleotides align to TRBD2. The V gene end was trimmed by 5 bases and the J gene end by 4 bases; junction bases not matched to a gene: 6. The CDR3 has 17 amino acids. Germline CDR1 WSHSY, CDR2 SAAADI. The CDR3 protein is CASSLTGTSGRADTQYF. As DNA, the CDR3 is TGCGCCAGCAGTCTAACCGGGACTAGCGGGAGGGCAGATACGCAGTATTTT.

V and J are TRBV30 and TRBJ2-6; TRBD1 might be the D (5 bases). V lost 1 base, J lost 3 bases, and 7 bases lay in between. CDR1 is GTSNPN and CDR2 is SVGIG in the germline V gene (reference sequence). The CDR3 loop spans 14 amino acids. The DNA for the CDR3 is TGTGCCTGGAGTGAAGGGGATGGGGCCAACGTCCTGACTTTC. It encodes CAWSEGDGANVLTF.

The chain recombines TRBV27 with TRBJ2-7; D perhaps matches TRBD2 (6 bases). From germline, CDR1 is MNHEY and CDR2 SMNVEV (reference sequence). This CDR3 comprises 13 residues. V was trimmed by 5 bases and J by 4 bases, leaving 12 bases between them. The CDR3 here is CASSRTGTYEQYF. The DNA of the CDR3 is TGTGCCAGCAGTCGGACCGGGACTTACGAGCAGTACTTC.